These 14 T cell receptor beta chains were all obtained from the same sample, sequenced in a study of blood T cell repertoires in COVID-19. Some clones are missing from TCRdb's copy, which holds only in-frame ones; the method was immunoSEQ multiplex PCR. The data hold 150,000 to 160,000 clones, with around 83% observed a single time. The source material was peripheral blood. Receptor source: a woman aged 60-75 years with COVID-19, enrolled during active disease.

The rearrangement uses TRBV5-1 and TRBJ1-1; D gene uncertain. Germline lookup yields CDR1 SGHRS and CDR2 YFSETQ. This CDR3 region has 13 residues. Trimming pared 0 bases from V and 1 base from J, leaving 4 bases between. The CDR3 coding sequence is TGCGCCAGCAGCTTGGTTAGGAACACTGAAGCTTTCTTT. It codes for CASSLVRNTEAFF.

The chain carries TRBV7-9 and TRBJ1-1; D perhaps matches TRBD1 (5 bases). The CDR3 has 14 residues. V shed 5 bases and J shed 1 base, with 11 bases lying between them. The germline V gene encodes CDR1 SEHNR and CDR2 FQNEAQ (reference sequence). The CDR3 reads CASSLDTGNTEAFF. The CDR3 DNA is TGTGCCAGCAGCCTCGATACAGGGAACACTGAAGCTTTCTTT.

The rearrangement joins TRBV12-5 to TRBJ2-5; the D gene is possibly TRBD1 (5 bases). The CDR3 sequence is 15 residues long. The germline V and J ends were trimmed by 5 bases and 2 bases, with 15 bases remaining between them. Germline V gene lookup returns CDR1 LGHNT and CDR2 FRNRAP. DNA for the CDR3: TGTGCTAGTGGTAAGACAGTCTTTCCACAAGAGACCCAGTACTTC. Amino acids: CASGKTVFPQETQYF.

This chain uses TRBV12-3 or TRBV12-4 with TRBJ1-2; D unresolved. This CDR3 has 13 residues. Trimming stripped 5 bases from V and 4 bases from J, with 11 bases between. The CDR3, as DNA: TGTGCCAGCAGTGCGGGTTCCGGCTATGGCTACACCTTC. This sequence encodes CASSAGSGYGYTF.

Of note for this clone: Compared with germline, one end of the junction differs, possibly owing to a read error. J is TRBJ1-1 and V is TRBV7-7, with D possibly being TRBD1 (5 bases). This CDR3 contains 13 residues. Germline V gives CDR1 SSHAT, CDR2 FNYEAQ (reference sequence). The CDR3: CASSLVAGTEAFF. The DNA for the CDR3 is TGTGCTAGCAGCTTAGTAGCAGGGACTGAAGCTTTCTTT.

DNA of the CDR3: TGTGCCAGCAGCTTGTCTCACAGGGCCTACGAGCAGTACTTC. Translating it yields CASSLSHRAYEQYF. The J gene is TRBJ2-7, the V gene TRBV5-4; tentatively, D is TRBD1 (6 bases). The CDR3 covers 14 residues. Germline V gene sequence: CDR1 SGHNT, CDR2 YYREEE (reference sequence). V lost 1 base, J lost 2 bases, and 10 bases lay in between.

The V and J genes are TRBV7-9 and TRBJ1-2, with 9 positions matching TRBD1. The ends lost 5 bases at V and 4 bases at J; junction bases unmatched: 5. Germline lookup yields CDR1 SEHNR and CDR2 FQNEAQ (reference sequence). The CDR3 length is 14 residues. The CDR3 region has the DNA TGTGCCAGCAGCCCGGACAGGGGTACCTATGGCTACACCTTC. This translates into CASSPDRGTYGYTF. Based on the CDR3 plus reference TRBV7-9 and TRBJ1-2, the full variable domain is DTGVSQNPRHKITKRGQNVTFRCDPISEHNRLYWYRQTLGQGPEFLTYFQNEAQLEKSRLLSDRFSAERPKGSFSTLEIQRTEQGDSAMYLCASSPDRGTYGYTFGSGTRLTVV.

This clone has just one count. V gene TRBV12-5 combines with J gene TRBJ1-6, with D hard to call. V lost 3 bases and J lost 10, with 10 bases in between. The CDR3 extends over 13 amino acids. Germline V gene lookup returns CDR1 LGHNT and CDR2 FRNRAP. The CDR3 region has the DNA TGTGCTAGTGGTTTAGGTTTGAGGTCACCCCTCCACTTT. Protein sequence: CASGLGLRSPLHF. Full variable domain (remainder filled in from reference TRBV12-5 and TRBJ1-6): DARVTQTPRHKVTEMGQEVTMRCQPILGHNTVFWYRQTMMQGLELLAYFRNRAPLDDSGMPKDRFSAEMPDATLATLKIQPSEPRDSAVYFCASGLGLRSPLHFGNGTRLTVT.

J is TRBJ1-2 and V is TRBV7-9; 7 positions agree with TRBD1. This CDR3 has 15 residues. Trimming removed 5 bases from V and 3 bases from J; junction bases left unmatched: 9. Per germline, CDR1 SEHNR and CDR2 FQNEAQ (reference sequence). The CDR3 bases are TGTGCCAGCAGCCCACCGACAGGGCGCGACTATGGCTACACCTTC. Its protein is CASSPPTGRDYGYTF.

The rearrangement links TRBV18 to TRBJ1-5; D unclear. The CDR3 runs to 15 residues. Germline V gene data show CDR1 as KGHSH and CDR2 as LQKENI. Trimming took off 6 bases at V and 7 bases at J, with 19 bases between the two ends. The CDR3 DNA follows: TGTGCCAGCTCGGGAGGGTTGACCGCGGGGCAGCCCCAGCATTTT. Its translation is CASSGGLTAGQPQHF.

This clone has just a few counts. This chain uses TRBV6-1 with TRBJ1-2; D gene unclear. This CDR3 is 14 amino acids long. Trimming pared 3 bases from V and 6 bases from J, leaving 14 bases between. CDR1 MNHNS and CDR2 SASEGT come from the germline V gene. The CDR3 reads CASSDPGRSNGYTF. In nucleotides, the CDR3 is TGTGCCAGCAGTGATCCAGGCAGAAGTAATGGCTACACCTTC.

The table lists this clone with a few counts. The sample contains more than one DNA sequence encoding this CDR3. This chain links TRBV20-1 with TRBJ1-1; D is ambiguous. Trimming shortened V by 5 bases and J by 3 bases, and 7 bases separated the two germline ends. The CDR3 spans 11 residues. Germline values: CDR1 DFQATT, CDR2 SNEGSKA (reference sequence). The CDR3 is CSAGRDTEAFF. As DNA, the CDR3 is TGCAGTGCTGGGCGGGACACTGAAGCTTTCTTT.

In this sample, this clone turned up a few times. The chain links TRBV5-8 to TRBJ2-3; possibly TRBD1 for D (5 bases). CDR3 length: 15 amino acids. Trimming cost V 3 bases and J 1 base, with 12 bases left between them. Germline loops: CDR1 SGHTS, CDR2 YDEGEE. The CDR3 region has the DNA TGTGCCAGCAGCTGGGAACCGACAGGCACAGATACGCAGTATTTT. It codes for CASSWEPTGTDTQYF.

The J gene is TRBJ1-4, the V gene TRBV30; D unclear. This CDR3 is 16 amino acids long. Germline V gene sequence: CDR1 GTSNPN, CDR2 SVGIG (reference sequence). Trimming cost V 3 bases and J 5 bases, with 19 bases left between them. CDR3 sequence: CAWRTPSAGSNEKLFF. The CDR3 bases are TGTGCCTGGAGAACCCCATCGGCAGGATCGAATGAAAAACTGTTTTTT.